This T cell receptor beta chain was observed in a study of T cells after yellow fever vaccination. The overall study: It was SMART-Seq v4 Ultra Low Input that prepared the fractions with low cell numbers.

From germline, CDR1 is KGHDR and CDR2 SFDVKD. The CDR3 covers 15 residues. V was pared by 4 bases and J by 4 bases, with 12 bases between. From the 5' RACE reads, TCRdb called clonotypes with MiXCR, one entry per CDR3 protein. The table records about 630,000 distinct CDR3 sequences, roughly an eighth of them present only once. This sequence was found in a man aged 25 to 40 who received the YFV17D yellow fever vaccine. The source was PBMCs, collected on the day of the yellow fever booster vaccination. The V and J genes are TRBV24-1 and TRBJ2-2, with D possibly matching TRBD1 (5 bases). The CDR3 region has the DNA TGTGCCACCAGTGAGGCAGGGAAGTTCACCGGGGAGCTGTTTTTT. Its protein product is CATSEAGKFTGELFF.